This T cell receptor (beta chain) derives from a study of beta chain features in type 1 diabetes. Broader study findings: All four CD4+ subsets from Type 1 diabetes patients carried moderately but significantly shorter TCRB CDR3s.

Investigators reverse transcribed all isolated RNA, so they sequenced expressed TCRB transcripts. Profiled with immunoSEQ multiplex PCR; TCRdb holds only in-frame clones, not every one. The table has more than 550,000 clones, 11% to 15% seen once. Note on this clone: The antigen is undetermined.

Each population that was sorted was more than 98% pure. Germline V gene lookup returns CDR1 SEHNR and CDR2 FQNEAQ (reference sequence). The V end lost 3 bases, the J end lost 1 base, and 4 bases lay between the germline ends. The CDR3 loop spans 13 amino acids. Sequencing was carried out using naive CD4+ T cells from blood. This receptor was taken from a man aged 18 to 29 with type 1 diabetes. This chain links TRBV7-9 with TRBJ1-3, with D unresolved. The DNA of the CDR3 is TGTGCCAGCAGCTTTGGTTCTGGAAACACCATATATTTT. Translated: CASSFGSGNTIYF.